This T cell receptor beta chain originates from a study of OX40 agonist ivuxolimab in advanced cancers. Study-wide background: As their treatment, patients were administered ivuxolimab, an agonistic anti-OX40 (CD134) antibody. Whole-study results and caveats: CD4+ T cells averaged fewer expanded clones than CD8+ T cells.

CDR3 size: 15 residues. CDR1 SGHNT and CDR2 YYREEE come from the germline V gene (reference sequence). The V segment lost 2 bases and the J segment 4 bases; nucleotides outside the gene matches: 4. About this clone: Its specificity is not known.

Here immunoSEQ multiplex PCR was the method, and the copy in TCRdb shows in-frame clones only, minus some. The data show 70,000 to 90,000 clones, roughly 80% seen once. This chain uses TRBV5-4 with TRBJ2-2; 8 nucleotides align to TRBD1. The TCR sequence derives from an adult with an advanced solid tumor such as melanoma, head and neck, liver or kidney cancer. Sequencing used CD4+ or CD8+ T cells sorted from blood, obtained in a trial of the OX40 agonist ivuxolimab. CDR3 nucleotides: TGTGCCAGCAGCTTAGGACAGGGAGGCACCGGGGAGCTGTTTTTT. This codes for CASSLGQGGTGELFF.